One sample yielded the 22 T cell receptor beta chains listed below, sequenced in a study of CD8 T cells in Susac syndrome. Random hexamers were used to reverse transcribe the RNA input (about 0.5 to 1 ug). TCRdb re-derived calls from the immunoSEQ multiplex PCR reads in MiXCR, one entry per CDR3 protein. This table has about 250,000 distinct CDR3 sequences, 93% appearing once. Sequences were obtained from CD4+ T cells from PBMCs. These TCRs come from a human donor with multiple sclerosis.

CDR3 sequence (DNA): TGTGCCAGCAGCCAAGAAGAAGGACAGGGGAACTATGGCTACACCTTC. This encodes CASSQEEGQGNYGYTF. The rearrangement joins TRBV4-2 to TRBJ1-2, with 9 bases fitting TRBD1. CDR1 is LGHNA and CDR2 is YNFKEQ in the germline V gene. This CDR3 contains 16 residues. J gave up 2 bases and V 0 bases, and 4 bases lay outside the gene matches.

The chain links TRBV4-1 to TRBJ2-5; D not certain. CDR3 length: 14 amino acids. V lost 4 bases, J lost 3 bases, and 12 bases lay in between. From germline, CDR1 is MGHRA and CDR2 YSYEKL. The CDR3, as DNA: TGCGCCAGCAGCCTGACCACGACCAAAGAGACCCAGTACTTC. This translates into CASSLTTTKETQYF.

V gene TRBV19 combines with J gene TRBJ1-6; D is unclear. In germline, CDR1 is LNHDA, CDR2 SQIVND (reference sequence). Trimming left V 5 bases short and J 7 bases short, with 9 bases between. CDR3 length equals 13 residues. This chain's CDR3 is CASSATGNSPLHF. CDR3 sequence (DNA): TGTGCCAGTAGTGCGACCGGCAATTCACCCCTCCACTTT.

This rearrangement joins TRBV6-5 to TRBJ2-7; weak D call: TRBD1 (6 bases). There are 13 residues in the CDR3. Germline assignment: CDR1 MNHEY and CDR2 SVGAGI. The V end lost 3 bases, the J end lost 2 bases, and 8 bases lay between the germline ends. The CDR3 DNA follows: TGTGCCAGCAGTTATGGACAGACCTACGAGCAGTACTTC. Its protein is CASSYGQTYEQYF.

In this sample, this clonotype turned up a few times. The CDR3 nucleotides read TGTGCCAGCAGCTTCAGGGGGCCCGGCCGGGATACGCAGTATTTT. Its translation: CASSFRGPGRDTQYF. This chain uses TRBV11-2 with TRBJ2-3, with TRBD1 matching over 8 bases. The CDR3 is made up of 15 amino acids. J lost 6 bases, V lost 3 bases, and 8 bases had no gene match. Germline lookup yields CDR1 SGHAT and CDR2 FQNNGV.

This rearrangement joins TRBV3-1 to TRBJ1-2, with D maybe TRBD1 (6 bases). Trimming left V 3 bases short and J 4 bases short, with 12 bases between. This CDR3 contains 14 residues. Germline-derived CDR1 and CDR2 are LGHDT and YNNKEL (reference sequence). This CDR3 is CASSHEGGGYGYTF. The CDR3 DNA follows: TGTGCCAGCAGCCATGAGGGGGGCGGCTATGGCTACACCTTC. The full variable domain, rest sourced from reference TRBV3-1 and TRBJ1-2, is DTAVSQTPKYLVTQMGNDKSIKCEQNLGHDTMYWYKQDSKKFLKIMFSYNNKELIINETVPNRFSPKSPDKAHLNLHINSLELGDSAVYFCASSHEGGGYGYTFGSGTRLTVV.

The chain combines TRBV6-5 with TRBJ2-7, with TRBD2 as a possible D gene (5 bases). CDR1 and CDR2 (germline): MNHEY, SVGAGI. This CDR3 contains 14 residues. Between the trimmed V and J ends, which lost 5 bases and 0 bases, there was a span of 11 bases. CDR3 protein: CASSPGRVSYEQYF. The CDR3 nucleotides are TGTGCCAGCAGTCCCGGGCGGGTCTCCTACGAGCAGTACTTC.

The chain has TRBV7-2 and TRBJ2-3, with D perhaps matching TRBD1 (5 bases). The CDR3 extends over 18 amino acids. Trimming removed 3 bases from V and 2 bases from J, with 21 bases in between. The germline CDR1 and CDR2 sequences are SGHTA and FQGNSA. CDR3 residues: CASSFQLTFRVPTDTQYF. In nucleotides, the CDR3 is TGTGCCAGCAGCTTCCAACTGACTTTCAGGGTCCCCACAGATACGCAGTATTTT.

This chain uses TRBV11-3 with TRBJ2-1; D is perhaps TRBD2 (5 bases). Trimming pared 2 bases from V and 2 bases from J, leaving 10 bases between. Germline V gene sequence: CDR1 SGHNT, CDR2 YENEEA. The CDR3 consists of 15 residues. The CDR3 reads CASSLTGLTYNEQFF. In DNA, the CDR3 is TGTGCCAGCAGCTTAACCGGACTGACCTACAATGAGCAGTTCTTC.

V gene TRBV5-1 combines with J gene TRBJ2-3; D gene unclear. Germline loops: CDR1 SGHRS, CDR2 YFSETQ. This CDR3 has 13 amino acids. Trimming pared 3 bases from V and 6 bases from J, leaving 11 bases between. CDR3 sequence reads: CASSSPVMDTQYF. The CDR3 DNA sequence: TGCGCCAGCAGCTCCCCTGTAATGGATACGCAGTATTTT.

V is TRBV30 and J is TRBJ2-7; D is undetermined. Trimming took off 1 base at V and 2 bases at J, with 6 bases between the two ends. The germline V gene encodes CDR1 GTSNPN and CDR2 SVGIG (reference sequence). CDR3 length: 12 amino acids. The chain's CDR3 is CAWSGGAYEQYV. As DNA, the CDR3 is TGTGCCTGGAGTGGGGGTGCCTACGAGCAGTACGTC.

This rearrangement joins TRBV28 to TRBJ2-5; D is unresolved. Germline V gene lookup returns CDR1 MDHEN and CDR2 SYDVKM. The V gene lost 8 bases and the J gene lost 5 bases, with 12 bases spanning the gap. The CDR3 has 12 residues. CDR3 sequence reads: CASQLGWETQYF. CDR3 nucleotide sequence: TGTGCCAGCCAGTTGGGATGGGAGACCCAGTACTTC.

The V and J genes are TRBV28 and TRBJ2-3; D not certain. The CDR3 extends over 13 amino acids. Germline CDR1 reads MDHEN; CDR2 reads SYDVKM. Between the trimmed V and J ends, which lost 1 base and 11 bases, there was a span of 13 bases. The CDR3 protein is CASSLFLGPKQYF. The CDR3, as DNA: TGTGCCAGCAGTTTATTTCTCGGGCCTAAGCAGTATTTT. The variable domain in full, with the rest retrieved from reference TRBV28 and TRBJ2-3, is DVKVTQSSRYLVKRTGEKVFLECVQDMDHENMFWYRQDPGLGLRLIYFSYDVKMKEKGDIPEGYSVSREKKERFSLILESASTNQTSMYLCASSLFLGPKQYFGPGTRLTVL.

DNA for the CDR3: TGTGCCAGCGCCACATCGGGTGGAGATACGCAGTATTTT. Amino acids: CASATSGGDTQYF. V and J are TRBV9 and TRBJ2-3; no definite D call. Germline V gene sequence: CDR1 SGDLS, CDR2 YYNGEE. This CDR3 spans 13 amino acids. V was clipped by 7 bases and J by 5 bases, with 14 bases between them.

CDR3 sequence reads: CASSQGLNYGYTF. As DNA, the CDR3 is TGTGCCAGCAGTCAGGGACTGAACTATGGCTACACCTTC. The chain has TRBV2 and TRBJ1-2; possible D gene TRBD1, 5 bases. The CDR3 is 13 amino acids. Germline assignment: CDR1 SNHLY and CDR2 FYNNEI. V lost 5 bases and J lost 2, with 9 bases in between.

The CDR3 region is CASAAGGPYEQYF. The CDR3 coding sequence is TGTGCCAGCGCCGCGGGGGGGCCCTACGAGCAGTACTTC. The chain recombines TRBV19 with TRBJ2-7; 9 bases line up with TRBD2. CDR1 is LNHDA and CDR2 is SQIVND in the germline V gene (reference sequence). The CDR3 runs 13 residues. The V gene end was trimmed by 9 bases and the J gene end by 2 bases; junction bases not matched to a gene: 5. Full variable domain (missing parts from reference TRBV19 and TRBJ2-7): DGGITQSPKYLFRKEGQNVTLSCEQNLNHDAMYWYRQDPGQGLRLIYYSQIVNDFQKGDIAEGYSVSREKKESFPLTVTSAQKNPTAFYLCASAAGGPYEQYFGPGTRLTVT.

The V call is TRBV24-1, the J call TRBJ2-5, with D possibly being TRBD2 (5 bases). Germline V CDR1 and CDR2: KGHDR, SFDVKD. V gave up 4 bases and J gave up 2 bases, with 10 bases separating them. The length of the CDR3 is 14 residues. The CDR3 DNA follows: TGTGCCACCAGTGAAAGTCTAGCTCAAGAGACCCAGTACTTC. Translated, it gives CATSESLAQETQYF.

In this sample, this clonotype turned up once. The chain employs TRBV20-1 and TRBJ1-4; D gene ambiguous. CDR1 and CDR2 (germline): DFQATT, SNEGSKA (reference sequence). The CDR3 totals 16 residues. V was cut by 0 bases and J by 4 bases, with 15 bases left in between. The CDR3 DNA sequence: TGCAGTGCTAGAGATCTAAAGACTTGGGGTAATGAAAAACTGTTTTTT. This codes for CSARDLKTWGNEKLFF.

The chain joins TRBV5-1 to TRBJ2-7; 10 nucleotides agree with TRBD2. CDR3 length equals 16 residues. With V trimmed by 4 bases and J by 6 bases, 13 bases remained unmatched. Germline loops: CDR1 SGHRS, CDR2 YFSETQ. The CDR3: CASSDISGRPPGEQYV. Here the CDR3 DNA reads TGCGCCAGCAGCGACATTAGCGGGAGGCCTCCCGGCGAGCAGTACGTC.

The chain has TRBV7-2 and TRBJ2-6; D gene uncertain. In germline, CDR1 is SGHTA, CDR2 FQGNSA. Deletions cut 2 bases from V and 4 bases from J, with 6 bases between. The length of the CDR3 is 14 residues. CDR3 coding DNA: TGTGCCAGCAGCTTACTGGGGGGGGCCAACGTCCTGACTTTC. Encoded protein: CASSLLGGANVLTF.

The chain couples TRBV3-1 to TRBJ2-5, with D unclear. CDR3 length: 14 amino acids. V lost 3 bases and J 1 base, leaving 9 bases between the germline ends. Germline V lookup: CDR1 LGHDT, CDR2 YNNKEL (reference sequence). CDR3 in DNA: TGTGCCAGCAGCCAGGCAAGCTTCCAAGAGACCCAGTACTTC. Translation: CASSQASFQETQYF.

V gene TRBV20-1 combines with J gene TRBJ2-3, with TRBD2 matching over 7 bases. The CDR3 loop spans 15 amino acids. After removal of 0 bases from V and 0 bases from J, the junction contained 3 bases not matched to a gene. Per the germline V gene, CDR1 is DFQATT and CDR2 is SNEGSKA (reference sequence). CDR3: CSARDWGGSTDTQYF. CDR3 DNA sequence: TGCAGTGCTAGAGATTGGGGGGGGAGCACAGATACGCAGTATTTT.